These 18 T cell receptor beta chains originate from one sample sequenced in a study of T cell repertoires in cytomegalovirus infection. Using its own MiXCR run on the reads, TCRdb lists one record per CDR3 protein. This sample has some 200,000 distinct CDR3 sequences, with 35% to 40% found just once. Antigen specificity for these receptors is unknown. Sequenced material: CD8+ T cells from cultured PBMCs, taken from culture after CMV antigen stimulation. The source is a human donor in good health (CMV status not recorded). Some clones in this sample may be carry-over from other donors' samples.

The genes are TRBV6-6 and TRBJ1-6, with D uncertain. This CDR3 is built from 13 residues. CDR1 and CDR2 (germline): MNHNY, SVGAGI (reference sequence). V gave up 6 bases and J gave up 10 bases, with 13 bases separating them. The CDR3, as DNA: TGTGCCAGCAGCCTAAGCCGGTTATCACCCCTCCACTTT. As protein: CASSLSRLSPLHF.

The rearrangement links TRBV4-1 to TRBJ2-5; TRBD1 aligns across 7 bases. V lost 2 bases to trimming and J lost 3 bases; unmatched junction nucleotides: 6. The CDR3 covers 15 residues. Germline values: CDR1 MGHRA, CDR2 YSYEKL. This CDR3 reads CASSQIITGEETQYF. The CDR3 bases are TGCGCCAGCAGCCAAATTATTACAGGGGAAGAGACCCAGTACTTC.

This chain links TRBV4-1 with TRBJ2-3; 7 nucleotides match TRBD1. CDR3 length: 16 amino acids. Trimming cost V 4 bases and J 1 base; bases outside gene matches: 8. The germline gives CDR1 MGHRA, CDR2 YSYEKL. CDR3 DNA sequence: TGCGCCAGCAGCCTTCGGACAGGTCGAGGCACAGATACGCAGTATTTT. Encoded protein: CASSLRTGRGTDTQYF.

The J gene is TRBJ2-7, the V gene TRBV7-8; 8 bases match TRBD2. This CDR3 comprises 16 residues. CDR1 SGHVS and CDR2 FQNEAQ come from the germline V gene. The junction had 13 bases not matched to a gene; V was cut back by 4 bases and J by 5 bases. CDR3 in DNA: TGTGCCAGCAGCTACCTTGGCGCCGGGGGGGTCGACGAGCAGTACTTC. This codes for CASSYLGAGGVDEQYF.

This chain connects TRBV7-6 to TRBJ2-3; 11 bases map to TRBD2. Trimming removed 1 base from V and 6 bases from J; junction bases left unmatched: 3. This CDR3 has 15 residues. CDR1 and CDR2 from the germline V gene are SGHVS and FNYEAQ. The chain's CDR3 is CASSLVAGGPDTQYF. The CDR3 DNA follows: TGTGCCAGCAGCTTAGTAGCGGGAGGGCCCGATACGCAGTATTTT.

V and J are TRBV9 and TRBJ1-3, with 7 positions matching TRBD1. With 2 bases clipped from V and 1 base from J, the junction kept 3 bases outside the gene matches. Germline CDR1 reads SGDLS; CDR2 reads YYNGEE. The CDR3 spans 15 residues. Written as DNA, the CDR3 is TGTGCCAGCAGCGTCGAGACAGGGTCTGGAAACACCATATATTTT. Residues: CASSVETGSGNTIYF.

The chain joins TRBV29-1 to TRBJ2-3, with 12 bases lining up with TRBD2. V lost 7 bases and J lost 7; bases outside the gene matches: 9. Germline V gene sequence: CDR1 SQVTM, CDR2 ANQGSEA. CDR3 length equals 14 residues. The CDR3 loop reads CSARLAGAPYTQYF. CDR3 nucleotides: TGCAGCGCCAGACTAGCGGGAGCCCCCTATACGCAGTATTTT.

This clonotype has just a few counts. The chain joins TRBV7-8 to TRBJ1-1, with a weak D call TRBD1 (5 bases). From germline, CDR1 is SGHVS and CDR2 FQNEAQ. CDR3 length: 13 amino acids. Trimming shortened V by 5 bases and J by 3 bases, and 10 bases separated the two germline ends. In DNA, the CDR3 is TGTGCCAGCAGCCCGGGGGGGGACACTGAAGCTTTCTTT. Amino acids: CASSPGGDTEAFF.

This chain connects TRBV7-9 to TRBJ1-2; 7 nucleotides line up with TRBD1. V lost 5 bases and J lost 7; bases outside the gene matches: 16. The CDR3 loop spans 16 amino acids. CDR1 and CDR2 (germline): SEHNR, FQNEAQ (reference sequence). The CDR3 sequence is CASSLDRQLRLSGYTF. CDR3 bases: TGTGCCAGCAGCCTGGACAGGCAACTCCGGCTTTCTGGCTACACCTTC.

V gene TRBV7-6 combines with J gene TRBJ2-2; D not resolved. The CDR3 has 17 residues. Trimming stripped 4 bases from V and 4 bases from J, with 19 bases between. CDR1 is SGHVS and CDR2 is FNYEAQ in the germline V gene. The CDR3 loop is CASSYPSGAPVTGELFF. CDR3 DNA sequence: TGTGCCAGCAGCTATCCCTCTGGCGCCCCGGTCACCGGGGAGCTGTTTTTT.

The CDR3 DNA follows: TGTGCCAGAAGACCGAGGGGCATACTCCAAGAGACTCCTTACTTC. It specifies CARRPRGILQETPYF. The gene calls are TRBV7-8 and TRBJ2-5; D tentatively reads TRBD1 or TRBD2 (5 bases each). Germline V gene data show CDR1 as SGHVS and CDR2 as FQNEAQ. Trimming removed 9 bases from V and 14 bases from J, with 31 bases in between. The CDR3 runs 15 residues.

V usage is TRBV7-2 and J usage is TRBJ2-1; D call uncertain. Between the trimmed V and J ends, which lost 5 bases and 8 bases, there was a span of 10 bases. This CDR3 contains 12 residues. Germline assignment: CDR1 SGHTA and CDR2 FQGNSA. CDR3: CASSPALDEQFF. The CDR3 DNA is TGTGCCAGCAGCCCCGCCCTCGATGAGCAGTTCTTC. Together with reference TRBV7-2 and TRBJ2-1, the CDR3 gives the full variable domain: GAGVSQSPSNKVTEKGKDVELRCDPISGHTALYWYRQSLGQGLEFLIYFQGNSAPDKSGLPSDRFSAERTGGSVSTLTIQRTQQEDSAVYLCASSPALDEQFFGPGTRLTVL.

The chain couples TRBV11-1 to TRBJ2-5, with D maybe TRBD2 (5 bases). This CDR3 has 13 residues. The V gene lost 3 bases and the J gene lost 4 bases, with 9 bases spanning the gap. The germline V gene has CDR1 SGHAT and CDR2 FQDESV (reference sequence). CDR3 in amino acids: CASSLRAGETQYF. CDR3 bases: TGTGCCAGCAGCTTGCGGGCAGGAGAGACCCAGTACTTC.

This clonotype came up many times. The V call is TRBV7-9, the J call TRBJ2-5; the D gene is possibly TRBD1 (5 bases). Trimming stripped 5 bases from V and 1 base from J, with 11 bases between. CDR1 SEHNR and CDR2 FQNEAQ come from the germline V gene (reference sequence). This CDR3 comprises 14 residues. The CDR3 DNA sequence: TGTGCCAGCAGCCCTAGACAGATCCAAGAGACCCAGTACTTC. Translated: CASSPRQIQETQYF.

The chain links TRBV6-2 or TRBV6-3 to TRBJ2-7; D may be TRBD2 (5 bases). The germline gives CDR1 MNHEY, CDR2 SVGEGT. V lost 6 bases and J lost 3, with 15 bases in between. This CDR3 has 14 amino acids. In DNA form, the CDR3 reads TGTGCCAGCAGCTCCCCCCGGGATCACTACGAGCAGTACTTC. This translates into CASSSPRDHYEQYF.

In its sample, this clonotype was seen a few times. V is TRBV7-9 and J is TRBJ2-1; 7 positions agree with TRBD2. With 6 bases clipped from V and 9 bases from J, the junction kept 14 bases outside the gene matches. From germline, CDR1 is SEHNR and CDR2 FQNEAQ (reference sequence). The CDR3 contains 15 residues. The CDR3 DNA follows: TGTGCCAGCAGATTCGGGACTACCCTAAGGGGTGAGCAGTTCTTC. Translating gives CASRFGTTLRGEQFF.

This clonotype was seen ten or more times. CDR3 DNA: TGTGCCAGCAGTTTTTGGGGGGATAGCAATCAGCCCCAGCATTTT. Amino acid sequence: CASSFWGDSNQPQHF. The chain employs TRBV28 and TRBJ1-5; TRBD1 might be the D (5 bases). Deletions cut 3 bases from V and 0 bases from J, with 9 bases between. The CDR3 length is 15 residues. CDR1 is MDHEN, CDR2 SYDVKM, per germline.

The sample holds a few counts of this clonotype. The chain has TRBV7-9 and TRBJ2-4, with D unresolved. CDR1 is SEHNR and CDR2 is FQNEAQ in the germline V gene (reference sequence). V was pared by 5 bases and J by 3 bases, with 17 bases between. The length of the CDR3 is 16 residues. CDR3 residues: CASSPPAAGYKNIQYF. DNA for the CDR3: TGTGCCAGCAGCCCTCCCGCAGCAGGTTACAAAAACATTCAGTACTTC.